This paragraph covers one T cell receptor beta chain sequence. Its target is unknown. The sample originates from a study of shared clonotypes between healthy human individuals. About the study: Contributing individuals were a couple of females and three males aged 18 to 49.

Assay used: immunoSEQ multiplex PCR; TCRdb lists only in-frame clones, some missing. Of over 950,000 clones in the sample, around three quarters were seen once. Study conclusions and caveats: The generation probabilities recorded for non-shared clonotypes fell below those of clonotypes shared by all four donors.

Trimming removed 0 bases from V and 0 bases from J, with 9 bases in between. The CDR3 runs to 15 residues. From germline, CDR1 is SGDLS and CDR2 YYNGEE. The chain employs TRBV9 and TRBJ1-1; D is uncertain. The sample consisted of memory CD4+ T cells from PBMCs. The subset: CD45RA-negative fraction. The origin of this receptor is a man aged 18 to 30 in good health. Some clones in this sample may be carry-over from other donors' samples. CDR3 in DNA: TGTGCCAGCAGCGTAGGGGCAGGAGTGAACACTGAAGCTTTCTTT. It is translated as CASSVGAGVNTEAFF.